The source of this T cell receptor beta chain is a study of cytotoxic CD8 clonotypes in ibrutinib-treated CLL. The wider study: Mean yields were 255,043 productive templates and 90,000 or so productive rearrangements per sample.

Depths of 1 in 200,000 to 1 in 1 million T cells were the sequencing target. Data came from immunoSEQ multiplex PCR; TCRdb stores just in-frame clones and leaves some out. This sample has approximately 130,000 clones, with roughly 84% found just once. In regard to this clone: The antigen is unknown.

V lost 6 bases and J 6 bases, leaving 9 bases between the germline ends. The germline V gene encodes CDR1 DFQATT and CDR2 SNEGSKA (reference sequence). The CDR3 length is 11 residues. Study-wide findings and caveats: At progression, clonality fell back toward baseline after rising at ibrutinib response. Public clonotypes were rare and shrank or held steady on treatment.

This TCR came from a human donor with chronic lymphocytic leukemia. The starting material was PBMCs, obtained after 24 months of ibrutinib treatment. The chain carries TRBV20-1 and TRBJ1-5; the D is unclear. This CDR3 reads CSAGAPQPQHF. The CDR3 DNA follows: TGCAGTGCCGGAGCACCTCAGCCCCAGCATTTT.